This T cell receptor beta chain was recovered during a study of T cell responses to AZD1222 COVID-19 vaccine (dated by TCRdb to the early 2020s). Notes on the research overall: A total of just over 230 trial participants underwent TCR sequencing, of whom roughly 210 had received two doses of AZD1222 and around 25 had received two doses of the MenACWY control vaccine. Trial participants were enrolled by age into subgroups of 18-55, 56-69 and 70-plus years, and approximately 150, 30 and 60 TCR-sequenced participants, respectively, were included in these subgroups.

The CDR3 regions of human TCRbeta chains were analyzed by immunosequencing. Per the authors' processing: TCRs in the repertoires were matched against a reference library of SARS-CoV-2-specific TCRs that had been generated with the MIRA antigen-specificity platform. Breadth was defined as the fraction of unique TCRs that were SARS-CoV-2-associated, and depth was defined as the fraction of total T cells that were SARS-CoV-2-associated. Using the MIRA data, every spike-specific TCR was mapped to the spike region that the TCR reacted to and assigned to either a CD4 or a CD8 class. Log10-transformed breadth and depth values were compared by one-way ANOVA with Sidak's multiple comparisons tests. What TCRdb holds here is the immuneACCESS table cut down to in-frame rearrangements. Part of the clones is not present; checked against another copy, under half of the missing clones reflect an unresolved V gene, and the others are unexplained. D and trimming were read from the DNA, whereas the V and J calls and clone size are those reported in that table. The sample data list approximately 100,000 clones, and approximately 90% of these were observed just once. About 5% of the sample is held by the ten biggest clonotypes.

The time point label here, explained by the study, means: about 28 days (+/-7) after the second vaccine dose. AZD1222 recipients whose second dose came at about 4 weeks and those whose second dose came at about 12 weeks were combined into one group, since spike-specific TCR depth and breadth did not differ between the two schedules. Vaccinee samples were obtained from the UK trials COV001 and COV002, which included a single-blind randomized controlled phase 2/3 trial of AZD1222 (ChAdOx1 nCoV-19) in healthy adults. For TCRbeta chain sequencing, PBMC samples from trial participants were taken at day 0 and at day 28 after the second dose. On the study overall, not on this receptor specifically: Conclusions about previously exposed vaccinees were limited because only six AZD1222 recipients were SARS-CoV-2 seropositive at baseline. A significant rise in spike-specific TCR breadth and depth was observed after two AZD1222 doses relative to day 0 and relative to MenACWY recipients. In the small 56-69-year group, the increase in depth fell short of significance, most likely because of low power. Participants were mostly white British and included more females than males, and it was suggested by the authors that clonal diversity may have been underestimated. Because no day 14 peak-response samples were available, the repertoires could be characterized only after the peak T cell response. The whole spike protein was spanned by vaccine-associated CD4 TCRs, and dominant responses were seen in regions 160-218 and 743-854. Reportedly, close to half of the unique spike-specific TCRs recognized epitopes lying outside the regions that are mutated in the B.1.351 and B.1.1.7 variants.

In the germline V gene (reference sequence), CDR1 corresponds to SEHNR and CDR2 to FQNEAQ. Deletion took 5 bases off V and 2 bases off J, with a span of 10 bases between the germline ends. From the cysteine through the phenylalanine, the CDR3 covers 13 amino acids. The entry retains the CDR3 DNA only, 39 bases that are in frame from base 1. Details on this clone: Its antigen remains unidentified. No base quality values were provided; no much bigger clone lies one nucleotide off.

The starting material was peripheral blood, obtained 28 days after the second AZD1222 dose. The TCR originated in an adult who received the AZD1222 COVID-19 vaccine. The rearrangement combines TRBV7-9 with TRBJ2-7; the D gene identity is not certain. The CDR3 region: CASSLTVPYEQYF. The nucleotides read TGTGCCAGCAGCCTGACTGTGCCCTACGAGCAGTACTTC.